Listed here are 18 T cell receptor beta chains from one sample, sequenced in a study of cytomegalovirus exposure and HLA in healthy donors. PCR was performed using 60 Vbeta and 13 Jbeta primers. Here immunoSEQ multiplex PCR was the method, and the copy in TCRdb shows in-frame clones only, minus some. Here the sample spans 55,000 to 85,000 clones, approximately 80% being singletons. The sample taken for sequencing was PBMCs. These receptor sequences come from a man aged 18-30 years in good health and CMV-seropositive.

The chain combines TRBV30 with TRBJ2-3, with 7 bases lining up with TRBD1. Germline CDR1 GTSNPN, CDR2 SVGIG (reference sequence). The CDR3 consists of 14 residues. The V gene end was trimmed by 3 bases and the J gene end by 1 base; junction bases not matched to a gene: 4. CDR3 residues: CAWSFGQGTDTQYF. The CDR3 nucleotides are TGTGCCTGGAGCTTCGGACAGGGCACAGATACGCAGTATTTT.

CDR3 protein: CASSPTVSPGETQYF. CDR3 in DNA: TGTGCCAGCAGCCCCACGGTTTCACCGGGGGAGACCCAGTACTTC. This sequence joins TRBV7-3 and TRBJ2-5; D may be TRBD2 (5 bases). The CDR3 is 15 residues long. Germline V gives CDR1 SGHTA, CDR2 FQGTGA. With 5 bases removed from V and 5 bases from J, the gap between germline ends came to 18 bases.

J is TRBJ2-3 and V is TRBV7-2; the D is unclear. This CDR3 comprises 13 residues. Germline values: CDR1 SGHTA, CDR2 FQGNSA. Trimming stripped 1 base from V and 2 bases from J, with 4 bases between. This CDR3 is CASSLVSTDTQYF. Written as DNA, the CDR3 is TGTGCCAGCAGCTTAGTCTCCACAGATACGCAGTATTTT.

The genes are TRBV4-1 and TRBJ2-7; TRBD1 is a possible D gene (6 bases). Germline-derived CDR1 and CDR2 are MGHRA and YSYEKL. The V end was cut by 0 bases, the J end by 6 bases, with 12 bases between. CDR3 length: 14 amino acids. The CDR3 loop reads CASSQDPGHPEQYF. For the CDR3, the DNA is TGCGCCAGCAGCCAAGATCCGGGACATCCCGAGCAGTACTTC.

The chain recombines TRBV7-9 with TRBJ2-5, with 7 bases that match TRBD1. The ends lost 1 base at V and 5 bases at J; junction bases unmatched: 7. Germline CDR1 is SEHNR and CDR2 is FQNEAQ (reference sequence). This CDR3 comprises 15 residues. CDR3 sequence (DNA): TGTGCCAGCAGCTTAGGGATTACAGGGGCGGAGACCCAGTACTTC. Protein: CASSLGITGAETQYF.

The rearrangement links TRBV7-2 to TRBJ2-5; 12 bases are shared with TRBD2. The CDR3 runs 15 residues. With V trimmed by 4 bases and J by 7 bases, 7 bases remained unmatched. CDR1 and CDR2 (germline): SGHTA, FQGNSA. CDR3 loop: CASSSGTSGSGTQYF. As DNA, the CDR3 is TGTGCCAGCAGCTCAGGGACTAGCGGGTCGGGGACCCAGTACTTC.

This clone has a single count. The chain carries TRBV30 and TRBJ1-1; D is unclear. Germline V gene lookup returns CDR1 GTSNPN and CDR2 SVGIG (reference sequence). There are 12 residues in the CDR3. V was cut by 1 base and J by 4 bases, with 7 bases left in between. CDR3 loop: CAWSGLGTEAFF. The CDR3 DNA reads TGTGCCTGGAGTGGACTGGGCACTGAAGCTTTCTTT. The full variable domain, completed using reference TRBV30 and TRBJ1-1, is SQTIHQWPATLVQPVGSPLSLECTVEGTSNPNLYWYRQAAGRGLQLLFYSVGIGQISSEVPQNLSASRPQDRQFILSSKKLLLSDSGFYLCAWSGLGTEAFFGQGTRLTVV.

The table lists this clone with a few counts. The chain links TRBV5-4 to TRBJ2-1; maybe TRBD2 (6 bases). The germline gives CDR1 SGHNT, CDR2 YYREEE (reference sequence). This CDR3 region has 13 residues. Trimming took 4 bases from V and 9 from J, leaving 14 bases between them. CDR3: CASSGGTISEQFF. Written as DNA, the CDR3 is TGTGCCAGCAGCGGGGGGACGATAAGTGAGCAGTTCTTC.

The count of this clone is one. The chain joins TRBV30 to TRBJ2-5; D is perhaps TRBD1 (6 bases). Germline V gene lookup returns CDR1 GTSNPN and CDR2 SVGIG (reference sequence). V was pared by 0 bases and J by 3 bases, with 11 bases between. The CDR3 runs 14 residues. The CDR3 loop reads CAWSVRYREETQYF. DNA of the CDR3: TGTGCCTGGAGTGTTAGGTACAGGGAAGAGACCCAGTACTTC.

The rearrangement uses TRBV30 and TRBJ1-2; the D is unclear. Trimming cost V 5 bases and J 0 bases, with 10 bases left between them. Germline CDR1 GTSNPN, CDR2 SVGIG (reference sequence). This CDR3 is 13 amino acids long. Here the CDR3 DNA reads TGTGCCTGGCACGACGGAGCTAACTATGGCTACACCTTC. Its protein product is CAWHDGANYGYTF.

This rearrangement joins TRBV29-1 to TRBJ1-1; no firm D call. This CDR3 spans 13 amino acids. Germline loops: CDR1 SQVTM, CDR2 ANQGSEA. V was pared by 7 bases and J by 2 bases, with 14 bases between. The CDR3 reads CSGLRVRNTEAFF. In DNA form, the CDR3 reads TGCAGCGGGTTACGGGTCCGCAACACTGAAGCTTTCTTT.

The CDR3 region has the DNA TGCAGCGTTGTAGGCAGGGGTGTCGACATTCAGTACTTC. Protein: CSVVGRGVDIQYF. This sequence joins TRBV29-1 and TRBJ2-4; D might be TRBD1 (6 bases). The ends were cut back, 4 bases at V and 8 bases at J, with 15 bases in the middle. The germline V gene encodes CDR1 SQVTM and CDR2 ANQGSEA. The CDR3 has 13 amino acids. Full variable domain (remainder filled in from reference TRBV29-1 and TRBJ2-4): SAVISQKPSRDICQRGTSLTIQCQVDSQVTMMFWYRQQPGQSLTLIATANQGSEATYESGFVIDKFPISRPNLTFSTLTVSNMSPEDSSIYLCSVVGRGVDIQYFGAGTRLSVL.

Points on this clone: Other DNA sequences of this sample code for an identical CDR3. The chain is built from TRBV2 and TRBJ2-7; no clear D. The CDR3 has 11 amino acids. CDR1 and CDR2 (germline): SNHLY, FYNNEI. The ends were cut back, 5 bases at V and 4 bases at J, with 6 bases in the middle. The CDR3 reads CASSPTYEQYF. Written as DNA, the CDR3 is TGTGCCAGCAGTCCTACTTACGAGCAGTACTTC.

In its sample, this clone was seen a few times. This chain links TRBV7-2 with TRBJ2-1; 11 nucleotides line up with TRBD2. J lost 4 bases, V lost 0 bases, and 2 bases had no gene match. Germline V CDR1 and CDR2: SGHTA, FQGNSA. This CDR3 is 16 amino acids long. The CDR3 sequence: CASSLAASGGYNEQFF. In DNA, the CDR3 is TGTGCCAGCAGCTTAGCAGCTAGCGGGGGGTACAATGAGCAGTTCTTC.

The V call is TRBV5-6, the J call TRBJ1-2; TRBD1 might be the D (5 bases). Trimming took 4 bases from V and 2 from J, leaving 9 bases between them. Looked up from germline, CDR1 is SGHDT and CDR2 is YYEEEE. The CDR3 consists of 13 residues. The CDR3 here is CASSLQANYGYTF. In DNA form, the CDR3 reads TGTGCCAGCAGCCTACAGGCAAACTATGGCTACACCTTC.

The chain links TRBV19 to TRBJ1-2; D ambiguous. Germline V gives CDR1 LNHDA, CDR2 SQIVND (reference sequence). The CDR3 is 12 amino acids. V was pared by 11 bases and J by 6 bases, with 16 bases between. CDR3 sequence (DNA): TGTGCCTCCTCCGGGGATCTTCATGGCTACACCTTC. Translation gives CASSGDLHGYTF.

V usage is TRBV6-5 and J usage is TRBJ2-7; 7 positions agree with TRBD1. V lost 0 bases and J lost 9; bases outside the gene matches: 5. This CDR3 region has 13 residues. The germline V gene has CDR1 MNHEY and CDR2 SVGAGI. CDR3 in amino acids: CASSYSSGGSQYF. The CDR3, as DNA: TGTGCCAGCAGTTACTCGTCAGGGGGTTCGCAGTACTTC.

This sequence joins TRBV6-4 and TRBJ2-7; 7 bases are a match to TRBD1. CDR1 MRHNA and CDR2 SNTAGT come from the germline V gene. V shed 3 bases, J shed 4 bases, and the junction held 3 bases outside the gene matches. The CDR3 loop spans 13 amino acids. In DNA form, the CDR3 reads TGTGCCAGCAGTGAAGGACAGGAGTACGAGCAGTACTTC. Translation: CASSEGQEYEQYF.